One sample yielded the 25 T cell receptor beta chains listed below, sequenced in a study of blood T cell repertoires in COVID-19. The data were produced by immunoSEQ multiplex PCR, yet TCRdb's version contains in-frame clones alone and is incomplete. This repertoire shows about half a million clones, 85% to 90% found once; its top ten account for around 0.9%. The sequenced sample was peripheral blood. The receptors were sampled from a man younger than 30 with COVID-19, enrolled during active disease.

The chain recombines TRBV10-1 with TRBJ2-1, with 9 bases that match TRBD2. J lost 9 bases, V lost 4 bases, and 7 bases had no gene match. The length of the CDR3 is 14 residues. The V gene's germline CDR1 is WNHNN and CDR2 SYGVQD (reference sequence). The CDR3: CASSAAGGPSEQFF. CDR3 sequence (DNA): TGCGCCAGCAGTGCTGCGGGGGGGCCCAGTGAGCAGTTCTTC.

The chain combines TRBV19 with TRBJ2-1, with D possibly TRBD2 on 5 matching bases. Trimming took off 6 bases at V and 1 base at J, with 13 bases between the two ends. The CDR3 consists of 15 residues. The germline CDR1 and CDR2 sequences are LNHDA and SQIVND (reference sequence). In nucleotides, the CDR3 is TGTGCCAGTAGGTTGAGGGAAGGGTCCTACAATGAGCAGTTCTTC. This codes for CASRLREGSYNEQFF. The whole variable domain, remainder taken from reference TRBV19 and TRBJ2-1, is DGGITQSPKYLFRKEGQNVTLSCEQNLNHDAMYWYRQDPGQGLRLIYYSQIVNDFQKGDIAEGYSVSREKKESFPLTVTSAQKNPTAFYLCASRLREGSYNEQFFGPGTRLTVL.

The chain uses TRBV7-2 and TRBJ1-1; 8 bases fit TRBD1. V trimming: 2 bases; J trimming: 4 bases; junction bases outside the gene matches: 9. The CDR3 consists of 16 residues. Germline-derived CDR1 and CDR2 are SGHTA and FQGNSA. Here the CDR3 DNA reads TGTGCCAGCAGCTTACAGGGACCACAGGGGGGCACTGAAGCTTTCTTT. Its protein is CASSLQGPQGGTEAFF.

The V call is TRBV7-8, the J call TRBJ1-1; maybe TRBD1 (5 bases). Germline V gene sequence: CDR1 SGHVS, CDR2 FQNEAQ. Trimming took off 5 bases at V and 7 bases at J, with 14 bases between the two ends. The CDR3 is made up of 13 amino acids. This CDR3 is CASSPGHRFEAFF. The CDR3 DNA sequence: TGTGCCAGCAGCCCCGGTCACAGGTTTGAAGCTTTCTTT.

J is TRBJ2-5 and V is TRBV29-1; TRBD2 matches 8 bases. The germline V gene encodes CDR1 SQVTM and CDR2 ANQGSEA. The J segment lost 5 bases and the V segment lost 8 bases, leaving 16 bases of the junction unmatched. The CDR3 is 15 residues long. Here the CDR3 reads CSYQVGTSGQETQYF. The CDR3 DNA is TGCAGCTATCAAGTAGGGACTAGTGGTCAGGAGACCCAGTACTTC. Drawing the rest from reference TRBV29-1 and TRBJ2-5, the complete variable domain is SAVISQKPSRDICQRGTSLTIQCQVDSQVTMMFWYRQQPGQSLTLIATANQGSEATYESGFVIDKFPISRPNLTFSTLTVSNMSPEDSSIYLCSYQVGTSGQETQYFGPGTRLLVL.

The rearrangement joins TRBV4-1 to TRBJ2-7; possibly TRBD1 for D (6 bases). Germline assignment: CDR1 MGHRA and CDR2 YSYEKL. Trimming pared 0 bases from V and 2 bases from J, leaving 11 bases between. The CDR3 covers 15 residues. This chain's CDR3 is CASSQENREAYEQYF. CDR3 DNA: TGCGCCAGCAGCCAAGAAAACAGGGAAGCCTACGAGCAGTACTTC.

The chain employs TRBV3-1 (or the pseudogene TRBV3-2) and TRBJ2-3, with TRBD2 identical over 12 bases. V gave up 4 bases and J gave up 1 base; unmatched junction bases: 6. The CDR3 spans 17 residues. The germline V gene has CDR1 LGHDT and CDR2 YNNKEL (reference sequence). CDR3 region: CASSPWTSGEGTDTQYF. CDR3 nucleotides: TGTGCCAGCAGCCCTTGGACTAGCGGGGAGGGCACAGATACGCAGTATTTT.

The chain has TRBV27 and TRBJ1-5, with TRBD1 matching over 9 bases. There are 16 residues in the CDR3. Germline V gives CDR1 MNHEY, CDR2 SMNVEV (reference sequence). Trimming took 6 bases from V and 0 from J; bases not matched to a gene: 6. The CDR3: CASRRDRVRSNQPQHF. The DNA of the CDR3 is TGTGCCAGCAGACGGGACAGGGTCCGTAGCAATCAGCCCCAGCATTTT.

About this clone itself: At one boundary the junction diverges from the germline segment, which might be a read error. V is TRBV5-4 and J is TRBJ2-3, with 9 bases that match TRBD1. The CDR3 covers 16 residues. From germline, CDR1 is SGHNT and CDR2 YYREEE (reference sequence). This CDR3 is CASSWDREISTDTQYF. The CDR3 DNA follows: TGTGCCAGCAGCTGGGACAGGGAAATAAGCACCGATACGCAGTATTTT.

This chain uses TRBV5-1 with TRBJ2-2; 10 bases match TRBD2. The length of the CDR3 is 16 residues. Germline V gene sequence: CDR1 SGHRS, CDR2 YFSETQ. The ends lost 4 bases at V and 3 bases at J; junction bases unmatched: 6. The CDR3 sequence is CASSTGLADYTGELFF. As DNA, the CDR3 is TGCGCCAGCAGCACCGGACTAGCGGACTACACCGGGGAGCTGTTTTTT.

V gene TRBV5-1 combines with J gene TRBJ1-2, with 7 bases matching TRBD1. Germline CDR1 is SGHRS and CDR2 is YFSETQ. The junction had 11 bases not matched to a gene; V was cut back by 0 bases and J by 0 bases. The CDR3 sequence is 18 residues long. The CDR3 DNA sequence: TGCGCCAGCAGCTTGGGATCCGGGACAGTGAAAGCTAACTATGGCTACACCTTC. Its protein is CASSLGSGTVKANYGYTF.

The chain recombines TRBV6-5 with TRBJ2-7; TRBD2 matches 12 bases. J lost 5 bases, V lost 3 bases, and 5 bases had no gene match. The CDR3 has 15 residues. Per the germline V gene, CDR1 is MNHEY and CDR2 is SVGAGI. The CDR3 sequence is CASSYLAGGPNEQYF. CDR3 bases: TGTGCCAGCAGTTATCTAGCGGGAGGGCCCAACGAGCAGTACTTC.

The rearrangement joins TRBV12-5 to TRBJ2-2; 8 positions match TRBD1. V trimming: 6 bases; J trimming: 6 bases; junction bases outside the gene matches: 12. CDR3 size: 16 residues. Per germline, CDR1 LGHNT and CDR2 FRNRAP. The CDR3 loop is CASGPGQGLISGELFF. CDR3 nucleotides: TGTGCTAGTGGACCCGGACAGGGTCTTATATCCGGGGAGCTGTTTTTT. Based on the CDR3 plus reference TRBV12-5 and TRBJ2-2, the full variable domain is DARVTQTPRHKVTEMGQEVTMRCQPILGHNTVFWYRQTMMQGLELLAYFRNRAPLDDSGMPKDRFSAEMPDATLATLKIQPSEPRDSAVYFCASGPGQGLISGELFFGEGSRLTVL.

The rearrangement joins TRBV19 to TRBJ1-5; 11 nucleotides align to TRBD1. V lost 5 bases, J lost 7 bases, and 7 bases stayed unmatched. CDR3 length: 15 amino acids. Looked up from germline, CDR1 is LNHDA and CDR2 is SQIVND (reference sequence). The CDR3 DNA follows: TGTGCCAGTAGTCTAGGACAGGGGGCTAAACAGCCCCAGCATTTT. This encodes CASSLGQGAKQPQHF.

This clone was seen just once. This chain connects TRBV7-9 to TRBJ1-2, with D tentatively TRBD1 (6 bases). The ends were cut back, 1 base at V and 0 bases at J, with 18 bases in the middle. The CDR3 runs to 18 residues. In germline, CDR1 is SEHNR, CDR2 FQNEAQ (reference sequence). The CDR3 DNA is TGTGCCAGCAGCTTAGTGGGTCGGGGGGCCCGAGCTAACTATGGCTACACCTTC. It encodes CASSLVGRGARANYGYTF.

The chain employs TRBV30 and TRBJ2-1; either TRBD1 or TRBD2 may fit D (6 bases each). The CDR3 runs 11 residues. The germline V gene encodes CDR1 GTSNPN and CDR2 SVGIG (reference sequence). V was clipped by 8 bases and J by 7 bases, with 12 bases between them. CDR3 residues: CARTTGNEQFF. CDR3 DNA sequence: TGTGCCAGGACTACAGGGAATGAGCAGTTCTTC.

The genes are TRBV30 and TRBJ2-3; tentatively, D is TRBD2 (6 bases). The CDR3 extends over 15 amino acids. Germline lookup yields CDR1 GTSNPN and CDR2 SVGIG (reference sequence). V was shortened by 0 bases and J by 6 bases, with 16 bases between the two germline ends. CDR3 amino acids: CAWSVLYGSADTQYF. The CDR3 DNA is TGTGCCTGGAGTGTCCTCTACGGGAGTGCGGATACGCAGTATTTT.

The gene calls are TRBV2 and TRBJ1-4; 7 bases line up with TRBD1. V was pared by 11 bases and J by 4 bases, with 7 bases of the junction left unmatched. Germline-derived CDR1 and CDR2 are SNHLY and FYNNEI. The CDR3 has 13 residues. CDR3 DNA sequence: TGTGCCGGGGGACAGCGTATTAATGAAAAACTGTTTTTT. This sequence encodes CAGGQRINEKLFF.

The gene calls are TRBV30 and TRBJ1-4; D gene ambiguous. Germline CDR1 and CDR2: GTSNPN and SVGIG (reference sequence). CDR3 length: 16 residues. Trimming shortened V by 1 base and J by 0 bases, and 12 bases separated the two germline ends. The CDR3 reads CAWSGRFTATNEKLFF. DNA for the CDR3: TGTGCCTGGAGTGGGAGGTTCACAGCAACTAATGAAAAACTGTTTTTT. Using reference TRBV30 and TRBJ1-4 for the parts outside the CDR3, the full variable domain is SQTIHQWPATLVQPVGSPLSLECTVEGTSNPNLYWYRQAAGRGLQLLFYSVGIGQISSEVPQNLSASRPQDRQFILSSKKLLLSDSGFYLCAWSGRFTATNEKLFFGSGTQLSVL.

The chain carries TRBV5-4 and TRBJ2-1; TRBD2 matches 14 bases. The V segment lost 3 bases and the J segment 0 bases; nucleotides outside the gene matches: 5. This CDR3 is built from 18 residues. Germline values: CDR1 SGHNT, CDR2 YYREEE (reference sequence). The CDR3 loop reads CASSSGTSGGSSYNEQFF. CDR3 nucleotide sequence: TGTGCCAGCAGCTCCGGGACTAGCGGGGGTAGCTCCTACAATGAGCAGTTCTTC.

V gene TRBV2 combines with J gene TRBJ1-1; D gene unclear. Germline CDR1 SNHLY, CDR2 FYNNEI. V lost 6 bases, J lost 1 base, and 6 bases lay in between. CDR3 size: 12 residues. CDR3 in DNA: TGTGCCAGCAGGGGCCCGAACACTGAAGCTTTCTTT. This encodes CASRGPNTEAFF.

The chain uses TRBV19 and TRBJ1-4, with TRBD1 matching 9 bases. V gave up 4 bases and J gave up 8 bases; unmatched junction bases: 8. Germline V gene lookup returns CDR1 LNHDA and CDR2 SQIVND (reference sequence). The CDR3 is 15 amino acids. In nucleotides, the CDR3 is TGTGCCAGTAGTAGGCCGGGACAGGGTTTCGAAAAACTGTTTTTT. Amino acid sequence: CASSRPGQGFEKLFF. The complete variable domain, with remaining parts taken from reference TRBV19 and TRBJ1-4, reads DGGITQSPKYLFRKEGQNVTLSCEQNLNHDAMYWYRQDPGQGLRLIYYSQIVNDFQKGDIAEGYSVSREKKESFPLTVTSAQKNPTAFYLCASSRPGQGFEKLFFGSGTQLSVL.

The chain carries TRBV5-4 and TRBJ2-1, with 9 bases fitting TRBD2. CDR1 SGHNT and CDR2 YYREEE come from the germline V gene (reference sequence). The CDR3 has 15 amino acids. Trimming took 3 bases from V and 5 from J; bases not matched to a gene: 6. Here the CDR3 DNA reads TGTGCCAGCAGCTCGCCTAGCGGGGTTGACAATGAGCAGTTCTTC. Translated: CASSSPSGVDNEQFF.

The gene calls are TRBV19 and TRBJ1-1; perhaps TRBD1 as D (5 bases). CDR1 is LNHDA, CDR2 SQIVND, per germline (reference sequence). Trimming removed 7 bases at V and 2 bases at J, with 14 bases between. The CDR3 runs to 14 residues. The CDR3 bases are TGTGCCAGTATAGATAGGACACGCAACACTGAAGCTTTCTTT. Amino acids: CASIDRTRNTEAFF.

The chain links TRBV5-4 to TRBJ2-3; TRBD1 agrees at 8 bases. V shed 4 bases, J shed 1 base, and the junction held 5 bases outside the gene matches. The CDR3 contains 15 residues. Germline V gene sequence: CDR1 SGHNT, CDR2 YYREEE (reference sequence). The CDR3 here is CASSPGGAGTDTQYF. Written as DNA, the CDR3 is TGTGCCAGCAGCCCAGGGGGCGCGGGCACAGATACGCAGTATTTT.